This entry features one T cell receptor (beta chain) sequence. It lacks a known antigen. Base qualities are not at hand, and no much larger clone is one base apart. The data originate from a study of T cell changes during pregnancy in multiple sclerosis (dated by TCRdb to the late 2010s). Background on the whole study: In women with multiple sclerosis, the researchers looked at how the T cell repertoire shifted as pregnancy progressed.

Library preparation employed the immunoSEQ multiplex PCR assay. TCRdb limited this immuneACCESS table to in-frame rearrangements with V and J called. A share of clones is missing; checked studies link under half to unresolved V genes, and the rest is unexplained. The table for this sample lists tens of thousands of clones; about nine tenths of them were counted only once. The ten largest clones capture around 0.52% of the sample. In the germline V gene, CDR1 corresponds to SNHLY and CDR2 to FYNNEI. Its CDR3 holds 14 amino acids, cysteine through phenylalanine. Of all the DNA, just the CDR3 is kept, 42 bases in frame from base 1.

The sequencing used CD4+ T cells from peripheral blood mononuclear cells, collected in the third trimester of pregnancy. The chain links TRBV2 with TRBJ2-5, with TRBD1 perhaps the D gene, on 5 matching bases. With the DNA end fitting TRBJ2-7 better, the J assignment may be wrong. This TCR came from a female donor with multiple sclerosis, enrolled in a pregnancy study. The DNA reads as follows: TGTGCCATCCCTTGGGGCACCGAATCCTACGAGCAGTACTTC. The resulting protein is CAIPWGTESYEQYF.